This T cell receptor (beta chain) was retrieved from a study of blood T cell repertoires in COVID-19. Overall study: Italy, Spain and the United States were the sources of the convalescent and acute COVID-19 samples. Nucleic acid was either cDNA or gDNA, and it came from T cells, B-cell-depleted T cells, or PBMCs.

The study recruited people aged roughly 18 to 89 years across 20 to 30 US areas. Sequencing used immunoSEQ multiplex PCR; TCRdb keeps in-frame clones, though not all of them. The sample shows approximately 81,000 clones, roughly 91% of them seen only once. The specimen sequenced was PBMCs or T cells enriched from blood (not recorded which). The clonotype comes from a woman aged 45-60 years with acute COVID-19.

The CDR3 coding sequence is TGTGCCAGCAGCTCCAGGCCCCCGGAGGGGTATGGCTACACCTTC. This encodes CASSSRPPEGYGYTF. The V call is TRBV7-2, the J call TRBJ1-2; tentative D call: TRBD1 (5 bases). The CDR3 contains 15 residues. Trimming shortened V by 4 bases and J by 5 bases, and 17 bases separated the two germline ends. Germline CDR1 is SGHTA and CDR2 is FQGNSA.